Listed below are T cell receptor beta chains from one sample, sequenced in a study of blood T cell repertoires in COVID-19. TCRdb's table, derived via immunoSEQ multiplex PCR, lists solely in-frame clones and lacks some. The sample yields about 97,000 clones, 80% to 90% seen once. The sample comprised peripheral blood. The receptors here all came from a man aged 35-49 years with active or convalescent COVID-19. Each CDR3 is given with its conserved first and last residue. Fields, in order: J gene, clone size, V gene, D gene, CDR3 protein. A D gene is named only where the DNA matches it firmly. The listing skips clone size in some rows; elsewhere it reads once, few, many or a size class.

TRBJ1-5 many TRBV10-3 . CAISGQDIYQPQHF
TRBJ1-4 . TRBV10-3 . CAISEEAGTNEKLFF
TRBJ1-1 . TRBV3-1/TRBV3-2 TRBD1 CASSPYDRATEAFF
TRBJ1-3 . TRBV10-3 . CAISEGSGSGNTIYF
TRBJ2-4 . TRBV12-3/TRBV12-4 TRBD1 CASSLYLTGIQYF
TRBJ2-7 . TRBV5-3 TRBD1 CARRSTRQQGAYEQYF
TRBJ2-2 . TRBV20-1 . CSASDKGAAGELFF
TRBJ2-1 . TRBV4-3 TRBD2 CASSQEESTSGGISYNEQFF
TRBJ2-5 . TRBV2 TRBD2 CASRPVERGVETQYF
TRBJ2-3 . TRBV30 . CAWTQDQGTQYF
TRBJ1-1 . TRBV14 TRBD1 CASSPSYRGVTEAFF
TRBJ2-7 . TRBV10-3 TRBD1 CAISSTGTGTYEQYF
TRBJ1-4 . TRBV30 . CAWSVRGEKLFF
TRBJ1-3 . TRBV4-2 . CASSRTGTDSSGNTIYF
TRBJ1-1 . TRBV19 . CASRVAAGVGAFF
TRBJ1-1 . TRBV5-1 TRBD1 CASTRTGGESEAFF
TRBJ2-3 few TRBV19 . CASSIRGSQLGGTDTQYF
TRBJ2-2 . TRBV12-3/TRBV12-4 . CASSLGFGELFF
TRBJ2-1 . TRBV24-1 TRBD1 CATRGQGGNEQFF
TRBJ1-1 . TRBV5-6 . CASSSLTEAFF
TRBJ1-4 . TRBV7-8 TRBD1 CASSLAYGDRVNEKLFF
TRBJ1-1 . TRBV5-5 TRBD1 CASSFSDRGTEAFF
TRBJ1-2 medium-sized TRBV9 TRBD1 CASSSGQGGNYGYTF
TRBJ2-1 . TRBV7-2 . CASSLATSSYNEQFF
TRBJ1-1 . TRBV4-2 . CASTEVRGNTEAFF
TRBJ1-5 . TRBV12-5 . CASGLVTPRNGQPQHF
TRBJ2-5 . TRBV4-2 TRBD2 CASSHSLGGERGARETQYF
TRBJ2-5 . TRBV7-9 . CASSPRLVQETQYF
TRBJ1-4 . TRBV7-2 TRBD1 CASSSGQGYEKLFF
TRBJ1-1 . TRBV3-1/TRBV3-2 . CASSQGQFMNTEAFF
TRBJ2-1 . TRBV7-3 . CASSLPGDNEQFF
TRBJ2-3 . TRBV6-5 TRBD2 CASRVSGGIDTQYF
TRBJ1-1 . TRBV5-1 . CASSLKESAGGAFF
TRBJ2-7 . TRBV5-1 . CASSISPPGTVYEQYF
TRBJ1-6 . TRBV7-9 . CASSPSKGTYNSPLHF
TRBJ1-5 . TRBV12-1 . CASSLGQINQPQHF
TRBJ2-3 many TRBV19 TRBD1 CASSAVTGGAFNTQYF
TRBJ2-2 . TRBV4-2 . CASSRSGRDSYTGELFF
TRBJ1-1 . TRBV5-1 . CASSLGQEKVAFF
TRBJ2-5 once TRBV5-1 TRBD2 CASSYQPLSGGETQYF
TRBJ2-7 . TRBV10-3 . CAISTRTRSLLDEQYF
TRBJ1-1 . TRBV10-3 . CAISVDRNTEAFF
TRBJ2-7 . TRBV6-5 . CASSSPYEQYF
TRBJ2-1 . TRBV18 . CASSLPLRDNEQFF
TRBJ2-2 . TRBV2 . CASKSDSNTGELFF
TRBJ2-1 . TRBV7-2 . CASSLLGREEFF
TRBJ1-2 . TRBV7-9 TRBD1 CASSFGQALYGYTF
TRBJ2-7 . TRBV12-3/TRBV12-4 . CASKRQTDYEQYF
TRBJ2-7 . TRBV12-3/TRBV12-4 TRBD1 CASSRQGRHEQYF
TRBJ1-3 . TRBV27 . CASSFTGLSGNTIYF
TRBJ2-3 . TRBV5-1 . CASSLLEGTDTQYF
TRBJ2-3 . TRBV9 TRBD2 CASSVLSGGAADTQYF
TRBJ1-1 . TRBV19 . CASSTGLEMNTEAFF
TRBJ2-7 . TRBV5-4 . CASSVQGSSYEQYF
TRBJ2-7 . TRBV18 TRBD1 CASSPQTGAYEQYF